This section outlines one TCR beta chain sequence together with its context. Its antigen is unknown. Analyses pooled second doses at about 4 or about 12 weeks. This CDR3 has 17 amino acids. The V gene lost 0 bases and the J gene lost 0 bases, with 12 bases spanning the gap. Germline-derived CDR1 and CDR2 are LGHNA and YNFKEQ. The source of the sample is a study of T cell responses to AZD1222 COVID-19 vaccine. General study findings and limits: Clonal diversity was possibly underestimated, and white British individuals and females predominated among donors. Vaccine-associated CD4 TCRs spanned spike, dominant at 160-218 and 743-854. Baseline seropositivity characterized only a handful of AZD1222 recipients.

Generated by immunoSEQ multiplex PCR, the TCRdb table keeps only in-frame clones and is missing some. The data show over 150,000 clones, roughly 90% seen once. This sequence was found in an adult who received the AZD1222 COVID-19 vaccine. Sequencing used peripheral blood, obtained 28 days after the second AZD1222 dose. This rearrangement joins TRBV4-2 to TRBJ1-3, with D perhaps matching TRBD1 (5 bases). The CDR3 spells CASSQDPQGYSGNTIYF. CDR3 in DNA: TGTGCCAGCAGCCAAGATCCCCAGGGTTACTCTGGAAACACCATATATTTT.